This paragraph reports one T cell receptor beta chain. The antigen this receptor binds is unknown. Base qualities are not recorded, but no much larger clone differs from it by a single base. The record originates from a study of cytomegalovirus exposure and HLA in healthy donors (dated by TCRdb to 2016 to 2017). A note on the overall study: In an earlier analysis of several hundred of the donors, around 300 Gb of sequence data and some 100 million unique TCR beta sequences from about 190 million T cells were reported. The later analysis used no new phenotypic data to find candidate immune exposures, relying instead on TCR beta sequences and their occurrence across donors. About five DR-DQ haplotypes were treated as single units for association and clustering because of strong linkage in the cohort. The number of typed donors differed by locus: about 620-630 for A, B, C, DRB1 and DQB1; 500 to 550 for DQA1; over 600 for DPA1; and approximately 450 for DPB1. A later analysis re-examined previously published TCR beta repertoires from around 670 donors and added high-resolution HLA genotyping to investigate patterns of TCR occurrence. Around 320 gigabases of sequencing data and approximately 93 million unique TCR sequences were included in an early release covering over 600 HLA-typed donors. The T cell repertoires of 666 subjects were profiled by immunosequencing and related to cytomegalovirus serostatus. Every discovery cohort repertoire had been produced on one sequencing platform. Donor age, sex, ethnicity and CMV serostatus were compiled together with the repertoire data. Across approximately 400 genotyped donors of the cohort, an average of roughly 200,000 unique TCR beta nucleotide sequences per donor were sequenced, and around 19% of those sequences were non-productive. High-throughput TCR immunosequencing, statistical association of individual TCRs with disease status, and machine learning were combined to predict cytomegalovirus infection status. Among the roughly 390 genotyped donors, about 83% belonged to the genetic ancestry cluster associated with self-reported Caucasian donors. The study was designed to test whether signatures of past pathogen exposure could be identified by cataloging public T cell receptors. Genome-wide SNP genotypes for about three fifths of the roughly 670 donors were used in a later genetic analysis, which treated that subset as a discovery cohort. Class I and class II HLA loci were covered by the typing at four-digit resolution. An earlier analysis of 500 to 650 of the donors applied high-throughput TCR beta sequencing to assess whether each TCR beta V gene segment acted as functional or pseudogenic. Besides the first cohort of some 670 subjects, a separate validation cohort made up of 120 different subjects was used.

Library preparation employed the immunoSEQ multiplex PCR assay. For the multiplex PCR, a mixture combining 60 forward primers for TCR Vbeta segments and 13 reverse primers for TCR Jbeta segments was used. The CDR3 region of rearranged TCR beta genes was amplified from genomic DNA with a multiplex PCR assay. The Illumina HiSeq System was used to sequence the amplified TCR beta libraries as 87-base-pair reads. The authors' analysis ran thus. Across the 500 to 700 repertoires, a later analysis counted 80 million or so unique TCR beta chains, some 11 million of which were shared by at least two donors. Raw reads were error-corrected and collapsed into unique sequences with a nearest-neighbor algorithm that merged closely related sequences to remove PCR and sequencing errors. V, D and J gene segments were assigned by aligning CDR3 sequences to IMGT reference sequences. For a sequence to be retained, a match of at least six nucleotides was required to both a V gene segment and a J gene segment. A rearrangement counted as productive if the CDR3 had no stop codons and remained in frame with V and J, and every other rearrangement counted as non-productive. CDR3 was defined according to IMGT convention as the region running from the second conserved V-encoded cysteine to the conserved J-encoded phenylalanine. The earlier analysis of some 600 of the donors excluded sequences that lacked an unambiguous match to a single V gene segment. In an earlier analysis of approximately 560 of the donors, a V segment was called functional when productive rearrangements were above 56.7%, and segregating when the standard deviation between donors exceeded 5%. A statistical classification framework was built to diagnose cytomegalovirus status from the catalog of TCR beta chain sequences. In a later analysis, TCR nucleotide sequences were compared against IMGT/GENE-DB human TR gene sequences so that V and J genes could be assigned. Using the TCRdist pipeline, a later analysis assigned CDR3 sequences along with most-parsimonious VDJ recombination scenarios. In a later analysis, each TCR beta chain was defined by its CDR3 amino acid sequence together with its V-gene family, and reads lacking a unique V-gene family were excluded. In a later analysis, 450 to 600 highly shared, low-generation-probability nucleotide sequences were removed to address suspected cross-contamination and a sequencing artifact. In a later analysis, a clonal expansion index for each public chain was calculated from normalized within-repertoire ranks of inferred template counts. In a later analysis, generation probabilities were computed using a VDJ recombination model fitted to out-of-frame rearrangements, and the results were checked against IGoR. In a later analysis, hypergeometric tests were used to score TCR-TCR, TCR-HLA and TCR-CMV co-occurrence, with a repertoire-size bias correction applied to TCR pairs. To estimate false discovery rates, a later analysis permuted the HLA or CMV assignments 20 times. A later analysis grouped co-occurring TCRs with DBSCAN, adding TCRdist sequence similarity when clustering within HLA-allele-positive subsets. For co-occurrence clustering, repertoires with fewer than 30,000 or more than 120,000 public chains were excluded, along with a handful of repertoires with anomalous nucleotide sharing. TCRdb re-hosts the immuneACCESS table, in-frame sequences only. Its copies lack some clones; in the studies checked, an unresolved V gene accounts for under half of them, and the cause for the rest is not known. Clone size and V and J calls were adopted from that table, with D and trimming inferred from the DNA. The sample records 100,000 to 150,000 clones, over 70% of which are singletons. The biggest ten clones account for under 9.5% of the sample.

The full study reports these points: A later analysis associated some 17,000 TCR beta sequences with specific HLA alleles at a false discovery rate of 0.05. A further reported finding was that TCR beta sequences accurately predicted the HLA-A and HLA-B alleles for most subjects in the first cohort. Because some donors lacked HLA typing at each locus, the association tests relied only on the typed subset. The sequencing pipeline was judged likely to have produced a cluster of highly shared sequence variants as a technical artifact. In both the original and validation cohorts, the classifier was reported to diagnose cytomegalovirus status with high specificity and sensitivity. Assigning TCR associations to individual alleles was difficult when HLA alleles, especially DR and DQ, strongly co-occurred. Across donors, most TCR sequences were observed very rarely, whereas some public TCRs were present in many individuals. In a later analysis, TCR association rates were found to vary across HLA loci, with the most associated TCRs seen for DRB1 alleles and the fewest for HLA-C alleles. Broadly in line with IMGT annotations, most TCR beta V segments showed up in productive rearrangements about 87% or about 30% of the time in an earlier analysis of approximately 600 of the donors. In a later analysis, most CMV-associated TCR beta chains were found to appear HLA-restricted, with HLA associations seemingly driven largely by CMV exposure. V-gene and J-gene trimming of TCR beta chains was associated with a missense DCLRE1C variant in a later genetic analysis, and the association was replicated in an independent cohort. Because counts were too low, seventeen rarely observed V segments, including chromosome 9 orphons, were excluded from the earlier analysis of several hundred of the donors. Some IMGT-functional V segments, including TRBV6-2 and TRBV6-3, could not be distinguished by the 87-base-pair reads and were therefore excluded. A later analysis reported that several top co-occurrence clusters appeared linked to parvovirus B19, influenza, CMV and Epstein-Barr virus. A few of the identified cytomegalovirus-associated TCR beta chains were confirmed in vitro to be specific for cytomegalovirus antigens. In the study, 150 to 200 TCR beta chains were listed as associated with cytomegalovirus. The authors suggested that the approach could potentially be generalized to other disease states and immunological phenotypes. In a later analysis, HLA-associated TCR beta chains showed more clonal expansion and lower generation probabilities than non-associated chains that were equally common. Immune exposure information for the cohort was limited to CMV serostatus. Presence/absence analyses assumed roughly uniform sequencing depth across donors, an assumption that may not hold. Compared with the 666-donor mean, donors in an Asian-associated ancestry cluster had fewer N-insertions in productive TCRs, according to a later genetic analysis. The cohort was sequenced for TCR beta chains only, and without alpha or paired-chain data the features that could be detected were limited. Linkage disequilibrium might explain the correlated functional status among segregating V segments, but an unknown experimental factor could not be excluded.

The CDR3 runs 15 residues from the cysteine to the phenylalanine. Just CDR3 DNA is preserved here, 45 bases in frame from base 1. Here V drops 5 bases and J drops 5 bases, and the junction holds 9 bases not matched to any gene. Looking up the germline V gene yields CDR1 MNHEY and CDR2 SVGAGI. The cohort consisted of some 730 healthy bone marrow donors. At the time of sampling, every cohort member was nominally healthy, though immune exposures that went unrecorded were likely present. The donor was CMV seropositive and was included in the group of around 300 seropositive cohort members. A peripheral blood sample was provided by each donor, and peripheral blood mononuclear cells were used for TCR beta sequencing. Genomic DNA extraction from the blood cell samples was performed with the Qiagen DNeasy Blood Extraction Kit.

This clonotype was sampled from a woman between 45 and 65 years old in good health and CMV-seropositive. The chain is made from TRBV6-5 and TRBJ2-1; TRBD2 matches 7 bases in the middle. The specimen sequenced was PBMCs. CDR3 reads: CASSPRREPDNEQFF. The nucleotide sequence is given as TGTGCCAGCAGTCCACGGCGGGAGCCCGACAATGAGCAGTTCTTC.